This TCR beta chain was sequenced for a study of T-cell reconstitution after alpha-beta-depleted transplantation in children. This clonotype was seen more than once but under ten times. Unique molecular identifiers tagged the TCRbeta library. TCRdb passed the PCR reads through MiXCR, listing each CDR3 protein once. This sample has 450,000 to 600,000 distinct CDR3 sequences, with about 31% found just once. This CDR3 is 18 amino acids long. The germline gives CDR1 PRHDT, CDR2 FYEKMQ (reference sequence). V shed 4 bases and J shed 0 bases, with 18 bases lying between them. The clonotype originates from a human donor who donated a stem cell graft to a child with aplastic anemia. Sequencing was performed on PBMCs from the stem cell graft donor, taken from the stem cell graft. This chain uses TRBV13 with TRBJ1-4, with D tentatively TRBD1 (6 bases). CDR3 DNA: TGTGCCAGCAGCTCGTACAACAGGGTTGGGTCAACTAATGAAAAACTGTTTTTT. Translating it yields CASSSYNRVGSTNEKLFF.